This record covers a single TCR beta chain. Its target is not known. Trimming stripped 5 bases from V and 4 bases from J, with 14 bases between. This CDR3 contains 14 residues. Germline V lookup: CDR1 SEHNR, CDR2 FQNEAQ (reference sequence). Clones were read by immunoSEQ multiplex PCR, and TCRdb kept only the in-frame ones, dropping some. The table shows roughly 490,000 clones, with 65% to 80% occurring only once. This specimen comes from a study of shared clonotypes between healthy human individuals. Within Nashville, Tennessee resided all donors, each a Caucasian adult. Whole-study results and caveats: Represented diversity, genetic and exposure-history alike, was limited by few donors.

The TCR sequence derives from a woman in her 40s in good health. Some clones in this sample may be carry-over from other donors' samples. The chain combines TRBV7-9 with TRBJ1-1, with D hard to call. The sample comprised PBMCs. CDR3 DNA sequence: TGTGCCAGCAGCCGGGGTGGTGGTTTCACTGAAGCTTTCTTT. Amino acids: CASSRGGGFTEAFF.